This is a list of T cell receptor beta chains from one sample in a study of beta chain features in type 1 diabetes. TCRdb keeps only in-frame clones here, not all; method: immunoSEQ multiplex PCR. Seen here are about 250,000 clones, under 13% observed once, and the top ten hold about 0.018%. Sequencing used naive CD4+ T cells from blood. These receptors originate from a man under 40 with type 1 diabetes. The CDR3 runs from the conserved cysteine through the conserved F or W. A D gene is named only where the DNA matches it firmly. Rows may omit the clone size; those that give it use once, few, many or a size class.

>TRBV7-2|TRBJ2-5|few|TRBD2
TGTGCCAGCACCCGAGTGGCGGGGGAGGAAAAGACCCAGTACTTC
CASTRVAGEEKTQYF
>TRBV10-3|TRBJ2-5|few|TRBD1
TGTGCCATCAGTTTGGGACAGGGGGAGACCCAGTACTTC
CAISLGQGETQYF
>TRBV7-2|TRBJ2-3|NA|TRBD2
TGTGCCAGCAGCTTAGTGCGGGGGTCCACAGATACGCAGTATTTT
CASSLVRGSTDTQYF
>TRBV29-1|TRBJ1-2|few|NA
TGCAGCGCAGACTCACAGGGTAGCTATGGCTACACCTTC
CSADSQGSYGYTF
>TRBV7-9|TRBJ2-1|few|NA
TGTGCCAGCAACGCCGGCGGGATAAATGAGCAGTTCTTC
CASNAGGINEQFF
>TRBV7-9|TRBJ1-6|once|TRBD1
TGTGCCAGCAGCTTAGTTGGGACAGGGGATTCACCCCTCCACTTT
CASSLVGTGDSPLHF
>TRBV6-1|TRBJ2-7|few|NA
TGTGCCAGCAGTGAAGGGACACCCCAGCAGTACTTC
CASSEGTPQQYF
>TRBV4-1|TRBJ2-1|NA|TRBD2
TGCGCCAGCAGCCAAGTATTAGCGGGGGGCCGTAATGAGCAGTTCTTC
CASSQVLAGGRNEQFF
>TRBV30|TRBJ2-7|NA|TRBD1
TGTGCCTGGACAACAGGGGGCATATACGAGCAGTACTTC
CAWTTGGIYEQYF
>TRBV7-2|TRBJ2-1|NA|NA
TGTGCCAGCAGCTCTAGGCTTGAGCAGTTCTTC
CASSSRLEQFF
>TRBV29-1|TRBJ1-1|NA|NA
TGCAGCGTTGAGGAGCGCGCCCAGTTGAACACTGAAGCTTTCTTT
CSVEERAQLNTEAFF
>TRBV4-1|TRBJ1-3|NA|NA
TGCGCCAGCAGCCAACAACAGGGCACTGGAAACACCATATATTTT
CASSQQQGTGNTIYF
>TRBV7-2|TRBJ2-3|NA|TRBD2
TGTGCCAGCAGACCAAGCGGGGGCCTTTCCACAGATACGCAGTATTTT
CASRPSGGLSTDTQYF
>TRBV30|TRBJ2-3|few|TRBD2
TGTGCCTGGAGGTTAGCGGGGGCAAAAGATACGCAGTATTTT
CAWRLAGAKDTQYF
>TRBV18|TRBJ1-6|NA|TRBD1
TGTGCCAGCTCACCTACGGGACAGGGGCAAGGGTCACCCCTCCACTTT
CASSPTGQGQGSPLHF
>TRBV15|TRBJ2-3|NA|NA
TGTGCCACCAGCAGAGTCCTAGCGAGTACGCAGTATTTT
CATSRVLASTQYF
>TRBV7-6|TRBJ2-4|NA|TRBD2
TGTGCCAGCAGCTTTAAGCCCGGGACTAGCGGGGGGGCCAATTGGATCATTCAGTACTTC
CASSFKPGTSGGANWIIQYF
>TRBV6-5|TRBJ2-3|few|NA
TGTGCCAGCAGTTACGCTGACGGCGGAGATACGCAGTATTTT
CASSYADGGDTQYF
>TRBV2|TRBJ1-5|NA|NA
TGTGCCAGCAACATACAGGGAGGCAATCAGCCCCAGCATTTT
CASNIQGGNQPQHF
>TRBV6-5|TRBJ2-1|NA|TRBD2
TGTGCCAGCAGTTACACCCTCGGGGGGTTCTACAATGAGCAGTTCTTC
CASSYTLGGFYNEQFF
>TRBV5-1|TRBJ2-3|NA|TRBD2
TGCGCCAGCACGGAGCGGGGGAGATACACAGATACGCAGTATTTT
CASTERGRYTDTQYF
>TRBV30|TRBJ2-3|few|NA
TGTGCCTGGTCTTATGGGTTACTAAGCACAGATACGCAGTATTTT
CAWSYGLLSTDTQYF
>TRBV30|TRBJ1-4|few|NA
TGTGCCTGGAGAAGGGACACAACTAATGAAAAACTGTTTTTT
CAWRRDTTNEKLFF
>TRBV7-3|TRBJ2-3|few|NA
TGTGCCAGCAGCTTTTTCGTCACGACTAGCACAGATACGCAGTATTTT
CASSFFVTTSTDTQYF
>TRBV5-1|TRBJ1-1|NA|NA
TGCGCCAGCAGCCCTACGACCCCCGAGGAGAACACTGAAGCTTTCTTT
CASSPTTPEENTEAFF
>TRBV9|TRBJ2-3|NA|NA
TGTGCCAGCAGCGTAGCTAGAGGAACAGATACGCAGTATTTT
CASSVARGTDTQYF
>TRBV15|TRBJ2-3|few|NA
TGTGCCACCAGCAGAGATCGGGGTACAGATACGCAGTATTTT
CATSRDRGTDTQYF